Following are 22 T cell receptor beta chains from one sample sequenced in a study of memory CD4+ T cells and cytomegalovirus serostatus. The sort gate was single viable CD3+CD4+CD8-CD45RO+ cells for memory CD4+ T cells. Sequencing used immunoSEQ multiplex PCR; TCRdb keeps in-frame clones, though not all of them. Among 40,000 to 55,000 clones, about 78% were seen once, and the ten largest hold approximately 0.7%. Input material: memory CD4+ T cells from blood. These receptors were taken from an adult in good health and CMV-seronegative.

The CDR3 is CASSPGGYEQYF. CDR3 bases: TGTGCCAGCTCACCCGGGGGGTACGAGCAGTACTTC. The V and J genes are TRBV18 and TRBJ2-7; 7 nucleotides line up with TRBD2. The CDR3 sequence is 12 residues long. Germline-derived CDR1 and CDR2 are KGHSH and LQKENI. After removal of 3 bases from V and 4 bases from J, the junction contained 0 bases not matched to a gene.

J is TRBJ2-1 and V is TRBV7-8, with no clear D. This CDR3 region has 11 residues. Germline V gene lookup returns CDR1 SGHVS and CDR2 FQNEAQ. V was trimmed by 0 bases and J by 10 bases, leaving 4 bases between them. The CDR3 DNA reads as TGTGCCAGCAGCTTAGCATTCGAGCAGTTCTTC. Protein sequence: CASSLAFEQFF.

The V and J genes are TRBV19 and TRBJ1-5; tentatively, D is TRBD1 (6 bases). The V end lost 7 bases, the J end lost 0 bases, and 19 bases lay between the germline ends. Germline lookup yields CDR1 LNHDA and CDR2 SQIVND (reference sequence). The CDR3 has 17 residues. The CDR3 protein is CASNADLTGYSNQPQHF. As DNA, the CDR3 is TGTGCCAGTAACGCCGACCTGACAGGATATAGCAATCAGCCCCAGCATTTT. Together with reference TRBV19 and TRBJ1-5, the CDR3 gives the full variable domain: DGGITQSPKYLFRKEGQNVTLSCEQNLNHDAMYWYRQDPGQGLRLIYYSQIVNDFQKGDIAEGYSVSREKKESFPLTVTSAQKNPTAFYLCASNADLTGYSNQPQHFGDGTRLSIL.

J is TRBJ2-1 and V is TRBV11-2; 11 bases align to TRBD2. The CDR3 has 15 amino acids. The germline V gene has CDR1 SGHAT and CDR2 FQNNGV. V dropped 4 bases and J dropped 4; count of bases not matched to a gene: 3. CDR3 sequence reads: CASSWGLADYNEQFF. In DNA form, the CDR3 reads TGTGCCAGCAGCTGGGGACTAGCGGATTACAATGAGCAGTTCTTC.

The DNA of the CDR3 is TGTGCCACCAGCAGAGATCAGGGGAACAATCAGCCCCAGCATTTT. It is translated as CATSRDQGNNQPQHF. The gene calls are TRBV15 and TRBJ1-5; a possible D gene is TRBD1 (6 bases). CDR1 is LNHNV and CDR2 is YYDKDF in the germline V gene (reference sequence). V lost 0 bases and J 3 bases, leaving 9 bases between the germline ends. This CDR3 contains 15 residues.

This chain connects TRBV27 to TRBJ2-2, with a tentative D call TRBD2 (6 bases). CDR3 size: 16 residues. Looked up from germline, CDR1 is MNHEY and CDR2 is SMNVEV (reference sequence). Trimming took off 7 bases at V and 8 bases at J, with 23 bases between the two ends. CDR3 sequence (DNA): TGTGCCAGCACCTTAAGACCGGGACTTAACATGGGGGAGCTGTTTTTT. This gives the protein CASTLRPGLNMGELFF.

The chain couples TRBV9 to TRBJ2-5; perhaps TRBD2 as D (6 bases). CDR1 is SGDLS, CDR2 YYNGEE, per germline. Trimming stripped 1 base from V and 5 bases from J, with 18 bases between. This CDR3 has 16 residues. Here the CDR3 reads CASSVSGGGRGETQYF. CDR3 nucleotide sequence: TGTGCCAGCAGCGTAAGTGGTGGAGGGAGAGGGGAGACCCAGTACTTC.

CDR3 region: CAWSVRANWREAFF. As DNA, the CDR3 is TGTGCCTGGAGTGTACGAGCAAATTGGCGTGAAGCTTTCTTT. The chain uses TRBV30 and TRBJ1-1; no definite D call. The CDR3 has 14 amino acids. V was shortened by 0 bases and J by 7 bases, with 15 bases between the two germline ends. CDR1 and CDR2 from the germline V gene are GTSNPN and SVGIG (reference sequence).

The V call is TRBV27, the J call TRBJ2-3; 10 bases line up with TRBD2. J gave up 1 base and V 3 bases, and 10 bases lay outside the gene matches. CDR1 is MNHEY and CDR2 is SMNVEV in the germline V gene (reference sequence). The CDR3 is 18 residues long. The CDR3 here is CASSFLLSGTSGTDTQYF. CDR3 in DNA: TGTGCCAGCAGTTTCCTTTTATCCGGGACTAGCGGCACAGATACGCAGTATTTT.

The rearrangement joins TRBV9 to TRBJ2-7; TRBD1 agrees at 9 bases. Germline V gene sequence: CDR1 SGDLS, CDR2 YYNGEE. V shed 4 bases and J 3 bases; nucleotides not matched to a gene: 8. The CDR3 runs to 15 residues. CDR3: CASSNPGQGYYEQYF. DNA of the CDR3: TGTGCCAGCAGCAACCCGGGACAGGGTTACTACGAGCAGTACTTC. Together with reference TRBV9 and TRBJ2-7, the CDR3 gives the full variable domain: DSGVTQTPKHLITATGQRVTLRCSPRSGDLSVYWYQQSLDQGLQFLIQYYNGEERAKGNILERFSAQQFPDLHSELNLSSLELGDSALYFCASSNPGQGYYEQYFGPGTRLTVT.

The chain is built from TRBV27 and TRBJ2-2; D may be TRBD1 (5 bases). There are 13 residues in the CDR3. V gave up 3 bases and J gave up 7 bases, with 9 bases separating them. CDR1 and CDR2 (germline): MNHEY, SMNVEV (reference sequence). The CDR3 loop reads CASSLGRYGELFF. The CDR3 nucleotides read TGTGCCAGCAGTTTGGGGCGGTACGGGGAGCTGTTTTTT.

V is TRBV5-6 and J is TRBJ1-5, with D possibly matching TRBD1 (6 bases). The germline V gene has CDR1 SGHDT and CDR2 YYEEEE. With 4 bases removed from V and 7 bases from J, the gap between germline ends came to 15 bases. The CDR3 runs 14 residues. The CDR3 nucleotides read TGTGCCAGCAGCAGGAGGGGGGCGGCGCAGCCCCAGCATTTT. Translating it yields CASSRRGAAQPQHF.

The V and J genes are TRBV15 and TRBJ2-2; TRBD2 might be the D (7 bases). The V gene's germline CDR1 is LNHNV and CDR2 YYDKDF (reference sequence). The V and J ends lost 0 bases and 3 bases respectively, with 20 bases between them. The CDR3 is made up of 19 amino acids. The CDR3 DNA reads TGTGCCACCAGCAGAGATTCATTAGGGGGGGCCTCTGACACCGGGGAGCTGTTTTTT. It is translated as CATSRDSLGGASDTGELFF.

This clone has just a few counts. V and J are TRBV28 and TRBJ2-5; 10 bases match TRBD1. The CDR3 runs 15 residues. The V gene end was trimmed by 1 base and the J gene end by 7 bases; junction bases not matched to a gene: 6. Germline V gene sequence: CDR1 MDHEN, CDR2 SYDVKM. CDR3 DNA: TGTGCCAGCAGTTTATTCGGGACAGGGGATGGGACCCAGTACTTC. Its protein product is CASSLFGTGDGTQYF.

A note on this clone: A junction end diverges from the germline sequence, so it may reflect a read error. The chain links TRBV9 to TRBJ2-7; D is possibly TRBD1 or TRBD2 (7 bases each). Germline V gene lookup returns CDR1 SGDLS and CDR2 YYNGEE. The CDR3 loop spans 15 amino acids. In DNA, the CDR3 is TGTGCCAGCAGCGTAGGGGGAGGGGGCTCCTTCGAGCAGTACTTC. It yields the protein CASSVGGGGSFEQYF.

This clone has only a few counts. The rearrangement joins TRBV7-8 to TRBJ2-7, with 8 positions matching TRBD2. Trimming cost V 5 bases and J 3 bases; bases outside gene matches: 18. The CDR3 runs 18 residues. Per the germline V gene, CDR1 is SGHVS and CDR2 is FQNEAQ. Written as DNA, the CDR3 is TGTGCCAGCAGCCCCTATCTCATAGCGGGAAAGGGGAACTACGAGCAGTACTTC. Translating gives CASSPYLIAGKGNYEQYF.

The chain is built from TRBV6-1 and TRBJ2-3, with D perhaps matching TRBD2 (5 bases). This CDR3 is 14 amino acids long. The V and J ends lost 8 bases and 2 bases respectively, with 14 bases between them. Germline CDR1 reads MNHNS; CDR2 reads SASEGT. The CDR3 DNA is TGTGCCAGCCGATGGACTTCTCTCACAGATACGCAGTATTTT. Translating gives CASRWTSLTDTQYF.

The rearrangement links TRBV6-1 to TRBJ1-5; D uncertain. Germline loops: CDR1 MNHNS, CDR2 SASEGT. The CDR3 extends over 14 amino acids. V was cut by 0 bases and J by 7 bases, with 10 bases left in between. The CDR3 nucleotides are TGTGCCAGCAGTGAAGCGGGGAGGGAGCAGCCCCAGCATTTT. Translated, it gives CASSEAGREQPQHF.

The chain employs TRBV28 and TRBJ2-7; TRBD1 is a possible D gene (5 bases). Germline V gene sequence: CDR1 MDHEN, CDR2 SYDVKM. The CDR3 has 15 amino acids. V was shortened by 6 bases and J by 0 bases, with 15 bases between the two germline ends. CDR3 sequence reads: CASSVVKGISYEQYF. As DNA, the CDR3 is TGTGCCAGCAGCGTAGTAAAGGGGATCTCCTACGAGCAGTACTTC.

The genes are TRBV6-1 and TRBJ2-3; D is unclear. From germline, CDR1 is MNHNS and CDR2 SASEGT. CDR3 size: 11 residues. V lost 4 bases and J 4 bases, leaving 3 bases between the germline ends. CDR3 residues: CASSVSDTQYF. CDR3 bases: TGTGCCAGCAGTGTCTCAGATACGCAGTATTTT.

V and J are TRBV28 and TRBJ1-2; D might be TRBD1 (5 bases). This CDR3 is 13 amino acids long. V dropped 3 bases and J dropped 7 bases, with 12 bases sitting between them. Germline V gene data show CDR1 as MDHEN and CDR2 as SYDVKM. The CDR3 DNA reads as TGTGCCAGCAGTTTTTCCGGGGCGAGTGGCTACACCTTC. It codes for CASSFSGASGYTF.

This clone was seen a single time. The chain links TRBV6-5 to TRBJ1-2; 7 bases line up with TRBD1. Germline-derived CDR1 and CDR2 are MNHEY and SVGAGI. The CDR3 length is 14 residues. With V trimmed by 10 bases and J by 1 base, 9 bases remained unmatched. The CDR3 protein is CATKLTGSNYGYTF. The CDR3 DNA follows: TGTGCCACCAAACTGACAGGGAGTAACTATGGCTACACCTTC.